These 13 T cell receptor beta chains were sequenced from one sample in a study of blood T cell repertoires in COVID-19. Some clones are missing from TCRdb's copy, which holds only in-frame ones; the method was immunoSEQ multiplex PCR. The sample consists of about 250,000 clones, 85% of them appearing once. The material sequenced was peripheral blood. These receptors all stem from a man aged 50-59 years with COVID-19, enrolled during active disease.

The rearrangement uses TRBV7-8 and TRBJ2-5; D gene unclear. The CDR3 is 15 residues long. Trimming took off 0 bases at V and 0 bases at J, with 8 bases between the two ends. The V gene's germline CDR1 is SGHVS and CDR2 FQNEAQ. The CDR3 bases are TGTGCCAGCAGCTTAGCCGGCGGCCACCAAGAGACCCAGTACTTC. It is translated as CASSLAGGHQETQYF.

The chain combines TRBV11-2 with TRBJ2-2, with 7 positions matching TRBD1. The V gene end was trimmed by 4 bases and the J gene end by 6 bases; junction bases not matched to a gene: 5. CDR3 length: 14 amino acids. Germline loops: CDR1 SGHAT, CDR2 FQNNGV. The CDR3: CASSSNRGSGELFF. DNA for the CDR3: TGTGCCAGCAGCTCAAACAGGGGTTCCGGGGAGCTGTTTTTT.

The chain uses TRBV5-1 and TRBJ2-7, with D possibly matching TRBD1 (7 bases). V was pared by 4 bases and J by 4 bases, with 18 bases between. This CDR3 has 15 residues. Germline V gene sequence: CDR1 SGHRS, CDR2 YFSETQ. CDR3 amino acids: CASSATTGEVYEQYF. CDR3 DNA: TGCGCCAGCAGCGCTACAACAGGGGAGGTTTACGAGCAGTACTTC.

The chain couples TRBV15 to TRBJ1-2, with D tentatively TRBD1 (5 bases). Looked up from germline, CDR1 is LNHNV and CDR2 is YYDKDF (reference sequence). Trimming removed 0 bases from V and 7 bases from J, with 15 bases in between. The CDR3 has 15 amino acids. This CDR3 is CATSRDRTISLGYTF. CDR3 nucleotides: TGTGCCACCAGCAGAGATAGGACAATCTCCCTTGGCTACACCTTC. Together with reference TRBV15 and TRBJ1-2, the CDR3 gives the full variable domain: DAMVIQNPRYQVTQFGKPVTLSCSQTLNHNVMYWYQQKSSQAPKLLFHYYDKDFNNEADTPDNFQSRRPNTSFCFLDIRSPGLGDTAMYLCATSRDRTISLGYTFGSGTRLTVV.

This clone was counted at least ten times. This chain connects TRBV4-2 to TRBJ1-2, with D tentatively TRBD1 (6 bases). This CDR3 is built from 15 residues. V lost 6 bases and J lost 1, with 15 bases in between. In germline, CDR1 is LGHNA, CDR2 YNFKEQ. In nucleotides, the CDR3 is TGTGCCAGCAGTGAAAGGGGGTACAGTAACTATGGCTACACCTTC. Protein: CASSERGYSNYGYTF.

In this sample, this clone turned up once. V usage is TRBV30 and J usage is TRBJ1-5, with D possibly TRBD1 on 5 matching bases. The germline V and J ends were trimmed by 2 bases and 5 bases, with 16 bases remaining between them. The CDR3 runs to 15 residues. Germline CDR1 reads GTSNPN; CDR2 reads SVGIG (reference sequence). DNA for the CDR3: TGTGCCTGGAGTCCCCCTACGACAGCTTATCAGCCCCAGCATTTT. Translating it yields CAWSPPTTAYQPQHF.

The CDR3 reads CASSLQGTNEKLFF. The CDR3, as DNA: TGTGCCAGCAGCTTACAGGGAACTAATGAAAAACTGTTTTTT. V and J are TRBV9 and TRBJ1-4, with D possibly being TRBD1 (6 bases). V was clipped by 4 bases and J by 1 base, with 8 bases between them. This CDR3 is built from 14 residues. Germline CDR1 is SGDLS and CDR2 is YYNGEE.

Only a few counts were recorded for this clone. The genes are TRBV7-9 and TRBJ1-4, with 10 bases identical to TRBD1. The V and J ends lost 5 bases and 7 bases, in that order; junction bases with no gene match: 7. CDR1 and CDR2 (germline): SEHNR, FQNEAQ (reference sequence). The CDR3 loop spans 15 amino acids. The CDR3 sequence: CASSLDRGPVEKLFF. The DNA for the CDR3 is TGTGCCAGCAGCCTAGACAGGGGGCCGGTTGAAAAACTGTTTTTT.

The chain has TRBV18 and TRBJ1-1, with 10 bases matching TRBD1. V was clipped by 4 bases and J by 4 bases; unmatched bases: 6. Per the germline V gene, CDR1 is KGHSH and CDR2 is LQKENI. The CDR3 is made up of 15 amino acids. The chain's CDR3 is CASSLTGGAGTEAFF. The DNA for the CDR3 is TGTGCCAGCTCACTGACAGGGGGCGCGGGCACTGAAGCTTTCTTT.

The V call is TRBV12-3 or TRBV12-4, the J call TRBJ2-7, with D possibly being TRBD1 (6 bases). Trimming took 5 bases from V and 7 from J, leaving 15 bases between them. CDR3 size: 13 residues. CDR3 DNA sequence: TGTGCCAGCAGTCTAGGACAGCCGGTGGAGCAGTACTTC. Protein product: CASSLGQPVEQYF.

The chain combines TRBV7-8 with TRBJ2-3; 7 positions match TRBD1. J lost 4 bases, V lost 6 bases, and 13 bases had no gene match. The CDR3 has 16 residues. Germline V lookup: CDR1 SGHVS, CDR2 FQNEAQ. The CDR3 here is CASSNPGQRIPDTQYF. The CDR3 DNA reads as TGTGCCAGCAGTAATCCGGGACAGAGAATTCCAGATACGCAGTATTTT.

The chain is built from TRBV7-9 and TRBJ1-3; no firm D call. Germline CDR1 reads SEHNR; CDR2 reads FQNEAQ (reference sequence). This CDR3 is 16 amino acids long. V was pared by 5 bases and J by 0 bases, with 14 bases between. The CDR3 DNA reads as TGTGCCAGCAGCCCTTCCCTTTCGAGCTCTGGAAACACCATATATTTT. It is translated as CASSPSLSSSGNTIYF.

The J gene is TRBJ1-4, the V gene TRBV9; TRBD1 matches at 8 bases. The CDR3 has 14 amino acids. The V and J ends lost 9 bases and 5 bases, in that order; junction bases with no gene match: 9. From germline, CDR1 is SGDLS and CDR2 YYNGEE. The CDR3 DNA reads TGTGCCACCACCAGGGGGCTGCAAAATGAAAAACTGTTTTTT. Amino acid sequence: CATTRGLQNEKLFF.